What follows is one TCR beta chain and its context. Antigen unknown. TCRdb called the multiplex PCR reads again in MiXCR, with one record for every CDR3 protein. The sample yields 100,000 to 150,000 distinct CDR3 sequences, just under 20% seen once. V lost 2 bases and J lost 6, with 15 bases in between. The CDR3 sequence is 15 residues long. Germline values: CDR1 KGHSH, CDR2 LQKENI. The data were taken from a study of breast tumors, draining lymph nodes, adjacent tissues. Samples came from axillary lymph nodes draining the breast cancer. Study-wide findings and caveats: The data were judged consistent with most tumor T cells coming from lymph node and expanding in tumor. Tumor repertoires ranked between lymph nodes and nontumor tissue in diversity, with V and J gene preferences. Tumor and nontumor repertoires were significantly more similar in luminal-like than in basal-like breast cancer. The lymph node origin of tumor T cells was framed as consistent with a hypothesis, not demonstrated.

The sequencing sample was made of axillary lymph node tissue. The clonotype was recovered from a female donor with breast cancer. Some clones in this sample may be carry-over from other donors' samples. The chain recombines TRBV18 with TRBJ2-3, with a weak D call TRBD2 (5 bases). Here the CDR3 reads CASSPYRGTVDTQYF. DNA for the CDR3: TGTGCCAGCTCACCATACCGGGGTACGGTGGATACGCAGTATTTT.